Below, one TCR beta chain is given with its context. Random hexamers primed reverse transcription of about 0.5 to 1 ug RNA. It was immunoSEQ multiplex PCR that amplified TCR beta CDR3 across 54 Vbeta and 13 Jbeta. TCRdb called the immunoSEQ multiplex PCR reads again in MiXCR, with one record for every CDR3 protein. In the table there are roughly 170,000 distinct CDR3 sequences, under 95% of which are singletons. The data are from a study of CD8 T cells in Susac syndrome. The sequenced target, TCR beta, came from blood CD8+ and CD4+ T cells. The CDR3 spans 12 residues. V was clipped by 5 bases and J by 5 bases; unmatched bases: 5. The germline V gene has CDR1 DFQATT and CDR2 SNEGSKA (reference sequence).

This chain connects TRBV20-1 to TRBJ2-5, with 7 bases aligning to TRBD1. The TCR originated in a human donor with multiple sclerosis. Sequencing used CD4+ T cells from PBMCs. The CDR3 spells CSAHDREETQYF. In DNA, the CDR3 is TGCAGTGCTCATGACAGGGAGGAGACCCAGTACTTC.